Listed below are T cell receptor beta chains from one sample, sequenced in a study of T cells in Graves' hyperthyroidism and ophthalmopathy. TCRdb ran MiXCR on the multiplex PCR reads and lists one entry per CDR3 protein. The sample contains hundreds of thousands of distinct CDR3 sequences, more than 30% of which appear only once. The specimen sequenced was blood. The receptor set was obtained from a man aged 18-30 years with Graves' hyperthyroidism. The conserved cysteine and the conserved F or W are not part of the CDR3 here. D genes are given only for firm matches.

TRBJ2-2 | TRBV7-9 | - | ASSLRWLNANTGELF
TRBJ2-2 | TRBV29-1 | TRBD1 | SVVNWDRVGAGELF
TRBJ1-5 | TRBV15 | - | ATSRGAGGGDQPQH
TRBJ2-7 | TRBV2 | TRBD2 | ASSERTSGAYEQY
TRBJ1-1 | TRBV20-1 | TRBD1 | IGDRVGLNTEAF
TRBJ2-2 | TRBV5-1 | - | ATPDGDTGELF
TRBJ2-5 | TRBV11-2 | TRBD2 | ASSQEKFSGRSDERY
TRBJ2-7 | TRBV15 | TRBD1 | ATSRLRDRVGYEQY
TRBJ1-1 | TRBV7-9 | - | ASNDRENTEAF
TRBJ2-3 | TRBV19 | TRBD1 | ASSPQTGPRTDTQY
TRBJ2-5 | TRBV7-8 | - | ASSLFSLEGGYEETQY
TRBJ2-5 | TRBV5-4 | TRBD2 | ASSLEGLARQETQY
TRBJ2-2 | TRBV7-6 | - | ASSVATGSSGNTGELF
TRBJ2-5 | TRBV5-6 | - | ASGVGGETQY
TRBJ1-2 | TRBV11-2 | TRBD1 | ASSLDDRVGGYT
TRBJ2-1 | TRBV2 | TRBD2 | ASNGQRGRNNEQF
TRBJ2-5 | TRBV4-1 | TRBD2 | ASSHLILAGGAETQY
TRBJ2-3 | TRBV29-1 | - | SVARDADTQY
TRBJ1-1 | TRBV6-5 | - | ASRRARLNTEAF
TRBJ2-5 | TRBV6-1 | - | ASKGRAPQETQY
TRBJ2-7 | TRBV9 | TRBD1 | ASSPEGAPSAEQY
TRBJ1-1 | TRBV20-1 | - | SARDFEAF
TRBJ2-6 | TRBV7-8 | - | ASSLARVSGANVLT
TRBJ2-2 | TRBV7-9 | - | ASSQDGGRHGELF
TRBJ2-7 | TRBV5-1 | TRBD2 | ASSFGVTSGTYEQY
TRBJ1-1 | TRBV6-5 | - | ASSYSSSGVTEAF
TRBJ2-2 | TRBV7-6 | - | ASSPLYLGTGELF